This T cell receptor beta chain originates from a study of radiation and T cells in renal cell carcinoma (dated by TCRdb to the early 2020s). About the full investigation: The samples were obtained from a clinical trial, where primary renal cell carcinomas were treated with 15 Gy stereotactic body radiation therapy and then removed by nephrectomy 4 weeks afterward. In total, some 52 samples underwent TCR beta sequencing: 25 or so tumors plus 27 peripheral blood samples. In the 40 to 55 samples combined, fewer than 5 million unique CDR3 nucleotide sequences were found, encoding some 2,500,000 unique CDR3 amino acid sequences. What the study reported, not specific to this receptor: Changes in the blood repertoire were not tracked past 4 weeks after treatment. An increase in top tumor clonotypes in blood was observed from baseline to 2 weeks post-radiation, followed by contraction by 4 weeks, which was taken to suggest transient expansion of tumor-resident clones. Effects of radiation dose or scheduling on the TCR repertoire could not be addressed with the single-armed trial design. Because pretreatment tumor biopsies were not available, the study could not determine whether clonotypes were already present within the tumor at baseline.

V was cut back by 5 bases and J by 8 bases, leaving a gap of 21 bases between them. Reading the germline V gene (reference sequence) gives CDR1 SEHNR and CDR2 FQNEAQ. From the cysteine up to the phenylalanine, the CDR3 has a length of 15 residues. The CDR3 DNA has 45 bases and is translated from base 1. Following the manufacturer's recommendations, the immunoSEQ kit was used to generate TCR beta libraries from genomic DNA. To prepare the libraries, a first multiplex PCR with proprietary primers was run, followed by a second PCR that added unique barcodes, and a bead cleanup was done after each round. Each sample batch included a kit-provided positive control reaction and a negative control reaction. The final libraries were assessed on an Agilent 4200 TapeStation D1000 ScreenTape, pooled by volume, and quantified by qPCR. Sequencing ran on an Illumina NextSeq500 with a MidOutput 150-cycle cartridge, using 156 Read1 and 15 Index1 cycles with kit custom primers. The pooled library was loaded at 0.8 to 1 pM with a roughly 20% PhiX control spike-in. As for how the authors treated the data: Vendor-processed data were analyzed in R, with a clonotype defined as all T cells sharing the same CDR3 nucleotide sequence. In the clone abundance analyses, frequencies in each sample were normalized to that sample's 10,000 most abundant clones. Public T cell clones, averaging fewer than five per sample, were removed before analysis. Tumor-enriched clonotypes and baseline blood-enriched clonotypes were defined as those with an abundance difference of at least 32-fold between compartments. A beta-binomial differential abundance model was applied to find clonotypes that expanded or contracted between blood time points. The Baroni-Urbani and Buser coefficient was used to measure tumor-blood repertoire similarity, and groups were compared with two-tailed Wilcoxon tests in R. This immuneACCESS table, as held by TCRdb, lists in-frame sequences with V and J called but not all clones. Of the missing ones, under half trace to an unresolved V gene in checked studies; the others have no known cause. V and J calls and clone size are as listed in that table; D and trimming were resolved from the DNA. The table for this sample lists about 150,000 clones; roughly 86% of them were counted only once. Over 10% of the sample is held by the ten biggest clonotypes.

In the paper's terms, the time point label means: blood 2 weeks post-SBRT. The sample's treatment or condition label is to be understood as: 15 Gy SBRT to primary tumor, nephrectomy 4 weeks later. To follow tumor-enriched clonotypes, serial peripheral blood was collected from radiation-treated patients at baseline and at 2 weeks and 4 weeks after SBRT. Renal cell carcinoma with clear cell pathology was present in all patients. The QIAamp DNA Blood Mini Kit (Qiagen) was used to prepare genomic DNA for TCR sequencing. Only samples passing all quality control checks were included in the analyses. As concerns this clone: The antigen it recognizes is unknown. No base quality information exists; no much larger clone differs at one position.

The chain uses TRBV7-9 and TRBJ1-2; the D gene is possibly TRBD1, with 6 bases matching. This TCR derives from a woman between 50 and 59 years old with renal cell carcinoma. Sequencing used blood, obtained from a patient whose treatment included radiotherapy and nephrectomy. The CDR3 region has the sequence CASSPPGRGIYGYTF. The DNA reads as follows: TGTGCCAGCAGCCCCCCTGGCAGGGGAATATACGGCTACACCTTC.